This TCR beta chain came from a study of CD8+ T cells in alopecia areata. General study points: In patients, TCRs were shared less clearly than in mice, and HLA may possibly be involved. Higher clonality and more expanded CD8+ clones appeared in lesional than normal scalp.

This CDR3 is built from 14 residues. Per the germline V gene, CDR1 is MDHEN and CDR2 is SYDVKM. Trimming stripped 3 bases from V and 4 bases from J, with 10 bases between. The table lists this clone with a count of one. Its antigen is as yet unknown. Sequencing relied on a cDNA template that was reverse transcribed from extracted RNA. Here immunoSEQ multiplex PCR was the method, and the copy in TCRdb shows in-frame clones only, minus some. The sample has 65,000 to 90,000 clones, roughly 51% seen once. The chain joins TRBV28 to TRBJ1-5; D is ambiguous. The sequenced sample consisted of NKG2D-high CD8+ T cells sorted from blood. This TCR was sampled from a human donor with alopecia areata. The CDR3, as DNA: TGTGCCAGCAGTTTTCTCGATTGGAATCAGCCCCAGCATTTT. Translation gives CASSFLDWNQPQHF.